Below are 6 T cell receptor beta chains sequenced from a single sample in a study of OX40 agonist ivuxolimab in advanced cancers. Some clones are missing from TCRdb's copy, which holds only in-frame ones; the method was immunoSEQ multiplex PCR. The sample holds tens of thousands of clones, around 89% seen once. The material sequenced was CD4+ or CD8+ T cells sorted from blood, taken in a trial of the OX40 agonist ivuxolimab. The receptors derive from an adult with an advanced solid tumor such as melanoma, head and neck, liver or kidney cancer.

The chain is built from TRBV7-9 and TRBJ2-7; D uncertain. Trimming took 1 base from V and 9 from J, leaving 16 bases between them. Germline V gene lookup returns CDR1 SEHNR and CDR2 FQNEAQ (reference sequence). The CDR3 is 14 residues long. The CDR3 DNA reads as TGTGCCAGCAGCTTAGTAGGCGATCGTGGGTGGCAGTACTTC. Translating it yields CASSLVGDRGWQYF.

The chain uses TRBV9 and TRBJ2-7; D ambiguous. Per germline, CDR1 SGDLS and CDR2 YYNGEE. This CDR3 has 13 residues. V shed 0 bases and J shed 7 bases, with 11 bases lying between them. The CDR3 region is CASSVGVLGEQYF. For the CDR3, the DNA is TGTGCCAGCAGCGTAGGGGTCCTGGGGGAGCAGTACTTC.

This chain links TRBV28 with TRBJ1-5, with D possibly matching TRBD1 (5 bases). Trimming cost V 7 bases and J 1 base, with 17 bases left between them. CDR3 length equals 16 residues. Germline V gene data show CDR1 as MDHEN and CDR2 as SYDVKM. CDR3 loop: CASTRRGWDSNQPQHF. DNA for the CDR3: TGTGCCAGCACCCGGCGAGGCTGGGACAGCAATCAGCCCCAGCATTTT.

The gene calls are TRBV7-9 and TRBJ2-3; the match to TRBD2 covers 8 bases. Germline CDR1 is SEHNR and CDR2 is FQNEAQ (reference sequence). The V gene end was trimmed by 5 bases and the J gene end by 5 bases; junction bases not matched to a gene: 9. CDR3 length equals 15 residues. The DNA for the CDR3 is TGTGCCAGCAGCACCGACGGACTAGCTGGAGATACGCAGTATTTT. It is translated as CASSTDGLAGDTQYF.

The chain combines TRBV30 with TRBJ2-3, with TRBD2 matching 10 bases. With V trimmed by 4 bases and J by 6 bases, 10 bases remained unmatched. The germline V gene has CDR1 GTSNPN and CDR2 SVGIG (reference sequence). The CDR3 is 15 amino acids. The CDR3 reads CAWTAASGRSDTQYF. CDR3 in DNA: TGTGCCTGGACTGCCGCTAGCGGGAGATCGGATACGCAGTATTTT.

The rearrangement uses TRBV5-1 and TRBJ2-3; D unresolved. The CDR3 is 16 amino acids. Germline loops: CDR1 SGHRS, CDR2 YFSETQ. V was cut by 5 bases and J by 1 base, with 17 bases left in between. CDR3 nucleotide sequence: TGCGCCAGCAGACTCCCACTCGCAGACGGCACAGATACGCAGTATTTT. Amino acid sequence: CASRLPLADGTDTQYF.